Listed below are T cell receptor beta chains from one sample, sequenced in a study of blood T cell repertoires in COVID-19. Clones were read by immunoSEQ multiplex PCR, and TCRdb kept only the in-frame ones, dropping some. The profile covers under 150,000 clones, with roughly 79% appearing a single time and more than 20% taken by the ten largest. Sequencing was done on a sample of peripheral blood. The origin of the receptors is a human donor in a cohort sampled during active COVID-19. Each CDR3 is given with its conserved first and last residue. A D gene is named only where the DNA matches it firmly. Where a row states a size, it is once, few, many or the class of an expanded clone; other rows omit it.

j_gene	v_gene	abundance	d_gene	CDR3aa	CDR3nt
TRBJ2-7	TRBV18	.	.	CASSKDSYEQYF	TGTGCCAGCTCAAAGGACAGCTACGAGCAGTACTTC
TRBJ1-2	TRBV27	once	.	CASSYRGGYGYTF	TGTGCCAGCAGTTATAGGGGAGGGTATGGCTACACCTTC
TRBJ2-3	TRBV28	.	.	CASSSRDSTDTQYF	TGTGCCAGCAGTTCCCGGGACTCCACAGATACGCAGTATTTT
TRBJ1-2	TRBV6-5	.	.	CASMRYNYGYTF	TGTGCCAGCATGAGATATAACTATGGCTACACCTTC
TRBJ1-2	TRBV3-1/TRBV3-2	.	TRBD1	CASSQTGGYGYTF	TGTGCCAGCAGCCAGACAGGGGGCTATGGCTACACCTTC
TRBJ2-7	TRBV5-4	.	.	CASSLGAGPSIEQYF	TGTGCCAGCAGCTTGGGTGCGGGACCATCCATCGAGCAGTACTTC
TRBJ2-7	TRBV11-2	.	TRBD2	CASSPAGLAGTEQYF	TGTGCCAGCAGCCCCGCGGGCCTAGCGGGAACCGAGCAGTACTTC
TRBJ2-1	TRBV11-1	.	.	CASSSRDTAYNEQFF	TGTGCCAGCAGCTCCCGGGACACAGCCTACAATGAGCAGTTCTTC
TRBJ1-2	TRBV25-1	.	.	CASRRAHYGYTF	TGTGCCAGCAGAAGAGCCCACTATGGCTACACCTTC
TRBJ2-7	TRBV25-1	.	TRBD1	CASSSGQGTLEQYF	TGTGCCAGCAGTAGTGGACAGGGGACACTAGAGCAGTACTTC
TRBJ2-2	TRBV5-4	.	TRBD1	CASSLAGTGETGELFF	TGTGCCAGCAGCTTGGCCGGGACAGGGGAGACCGGGGAGCTGTTTTTT
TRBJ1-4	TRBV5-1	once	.	CASSYSQGRDEKLFF	TGCGCCAGCAGCTATTCCCAGGGTCGCGATGAAAAACTGTTTTTT
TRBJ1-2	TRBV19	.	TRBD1	CASRSDRAYGYTF	TGTGCCAGTAGGTCAGACAGGGCGTATGGCTACACCTTC
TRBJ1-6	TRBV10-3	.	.	CATTLQGGSPLHF	TGTGCCACCACCCTTCAAGGGGGTTCACCCCTCCACTTT
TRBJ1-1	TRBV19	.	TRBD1	CASKMLEQGASEAFF	TGTGCCAGTAAAATGTTAGAACAGGGGGCTTCTGAAGCTTTCTTT
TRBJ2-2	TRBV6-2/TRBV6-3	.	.	CASSYFRLRDTGELFF	TGTGCCAGCAGTTACTTTCGGTTGCGGGACACCGGGGAGCTGTTTTTT
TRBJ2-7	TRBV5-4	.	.	CASSFGGAYEQYF	TGTGCCAGCAGCTTTGGAGGGGCCTACGAGCAGTACTTC
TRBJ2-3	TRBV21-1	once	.	CASSPDRGITDTQYF	TGTGCCAGCAGCCCGGACAGGGGGATCACAGATACGCAGTATTTT
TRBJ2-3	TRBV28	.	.	CASGLTDTQYF	TGTGCCAGTGGACTAACAGATACGCAGTATTTT
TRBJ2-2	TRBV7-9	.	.	CASSPFLQAGTGELFF	TGTGCCAGCAGCCCCTTCCTTCAGGCTGGCACCGGGGAGCTGTTTTTT
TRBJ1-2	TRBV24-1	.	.	CATSDLQGKIWSYTF	TGTGCCACCAGTGATTTGCAGGGAAAAATCTGGAGCTACACCTTC
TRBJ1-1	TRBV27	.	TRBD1	CASSSYGGGQGGATEAFF	TGTGCCAGCAGTTCTTATGGGGGGGGACAGGGAGGCGCCACTGAAGCTTTCTTT
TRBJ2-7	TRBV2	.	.	CASSGGRGGSEQYF	TGTGCCAGCAGTGGAGGCAGGGGCGGTAGCGAGCAGTACTTC
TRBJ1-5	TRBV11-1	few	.	CASSLGQADPQHF	TGTGCCAGCAGCTTAGGGCAGGCTGATCCCCAGCATTTT
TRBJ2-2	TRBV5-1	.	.	CASIENSVINTGELFF	TGCGCCAGCATCGAGAACAGTGTGATAAACACCGGGGAGCTGTTTTTT
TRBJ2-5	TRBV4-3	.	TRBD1	CASSQADRGETQYF	TGCGCCAGCAGCCAAGCGGACAGGGGGGAGACCCAGTACTTC
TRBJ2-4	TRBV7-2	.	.	CASSLALARDLGIQYF	TGTGCCAGCAGCTTAGCCCTAGCGAGGGACCTTGGCATTCAGTACTTC
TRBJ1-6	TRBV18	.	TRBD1	CASSADRGLGTLHF	TGTGCCAGCTCAGCGGACAGGGGCTTGGGGACCCTCCACTTT
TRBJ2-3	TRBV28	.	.	CASSFLGRGTTDTQYF	TGTGCCAGCAGTTTTTTAGGGAGGGGGACCACAGATACGCAGTATTTT
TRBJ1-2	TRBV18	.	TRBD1	CASSPGTGRDYYGYTF	TGTGCCAGCTCCCCAGGGACAGGGAGGGACTACTATGGCTACACCTTC
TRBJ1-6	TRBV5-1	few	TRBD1	CASSWGQGFNSPLHF	TGCGCCAGCAGCTGGGGACAGGGATTCAATTCACCCCTCCACTTT
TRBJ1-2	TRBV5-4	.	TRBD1	CASRITGGGYGYTF	TGTGCCAGCAGAATAACAGGGGGCGGCTATGGCTACACCTTC
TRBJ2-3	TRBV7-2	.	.	CASSLLGRGTDTQYF	TGTGCCAGCAGCTTATTGGGCAGGGGAACAGATACGCAGTATTTT
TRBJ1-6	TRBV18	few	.	CASSPAGKVEYSPLHF	TGTGCCAGCTCACCAGCAGGGAAGGTGGAGTATTCACCCCTCCACTTT
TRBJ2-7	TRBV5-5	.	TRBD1	CASSLGQGAFYEQYF	TGTGCCAGCAGCTTGGGACAGGGAGCCTTCTACGAGCAGTACTTC
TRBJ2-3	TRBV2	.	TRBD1	CASLDRSTDTQYF	TGTGCCAGTCTGGACAGGAGCACAGATACGCAGTATTTT
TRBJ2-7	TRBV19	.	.	CASSFTGTGEQYF	TGTGCCAGTAGTTTTACAGGTACAGGCGAGCAGTACTTC
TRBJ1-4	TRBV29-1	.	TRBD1	CSAYRGTNEKLFF	TGCAGCGCTTACAGGGGCACTAATGAAAAACTGTTTTTT
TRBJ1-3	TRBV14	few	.	CASSPRGGEASGNTIYF	TGTGCCAGCAGCCCGCGGGGGGGTGAAGCCTCTGGAAACACCATATATTTT
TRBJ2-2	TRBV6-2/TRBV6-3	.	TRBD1	CASSYDRGAGELFF	TGTGCCAGCAGTTACGACAGGGGGGCCGGGGAGCTGTTTTTT
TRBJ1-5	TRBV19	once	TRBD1	CATTPRGPDQPQHF	TGTGCCACAACTCCGAGGGGGCCGGATCAGCCCCAGCATTTT
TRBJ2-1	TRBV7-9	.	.	CASSPRSGISSYNEQFF	TGTGCCAGCAGCCCGCGCTCAGGGATAAGCTCCTACAATGAGCAGTTCTTC
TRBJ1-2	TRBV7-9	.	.	CASSLGQGDGYTF	TGTGCCAGCAGCTTAGGGCAGGGTGATGGCTACACCTTC
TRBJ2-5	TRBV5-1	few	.	CASSLDSGGETQYF	TGCGCCAGCAGCTTGGATTCCGGCGGGGAGACCCAGTACTTC
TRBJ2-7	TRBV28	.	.	CASSLRGRGRTYEQYF	TGTGCCAGCAGTTTAAGGGGGCGGGGTAGGACCTACGAGCAGTACTTC
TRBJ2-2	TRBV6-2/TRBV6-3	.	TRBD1	CASSRGQGAYQNTGELFF	TGTGCCAGCAGCCGAGGACAGGGGGCGTATCAGAACACCGGGGAGCTGTTTTTT
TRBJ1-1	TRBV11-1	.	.	CASSLGRGTEAFF	TGTGCCAGCAGCTTGGGGAGGGGCACTGAAGCTTTCTTT
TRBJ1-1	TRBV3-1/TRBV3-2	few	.	CASSHTQSEAFF	TGTGCCAGCAGCCATACTCAATCTGAAGCTTTCTTT
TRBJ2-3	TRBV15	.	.	CATSPRIPEPTDTQYF	TGTGCCACCAGCCCCCGGATCCCGGAGCCCACAGATACGCAGTATTTT
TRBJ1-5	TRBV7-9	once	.	CASSFSSGNQPQHF	TGTGCCAGCAGCTTCAGTTCAGGCAATCAGCCCCAGCATTTT
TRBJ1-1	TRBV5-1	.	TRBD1	CASSFGQGKTEAFF	TGCGCCAGCAGCTTCGGACAGGGGAAAACTGAAGCTTTCTTT
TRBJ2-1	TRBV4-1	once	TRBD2	CASGPHPYSGGGDEQFF	TGCGCCAGCGGCCCCCACCCCTACAGCGGGGGGGGCGATGAGCAGTTCTTC
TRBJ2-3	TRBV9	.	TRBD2	CASSVGVRGSGTDTQYF	TGTGCCAGCAGCGTAGGAGTCCGCGGGAGCGGCACAGATACGCAGTATTTT